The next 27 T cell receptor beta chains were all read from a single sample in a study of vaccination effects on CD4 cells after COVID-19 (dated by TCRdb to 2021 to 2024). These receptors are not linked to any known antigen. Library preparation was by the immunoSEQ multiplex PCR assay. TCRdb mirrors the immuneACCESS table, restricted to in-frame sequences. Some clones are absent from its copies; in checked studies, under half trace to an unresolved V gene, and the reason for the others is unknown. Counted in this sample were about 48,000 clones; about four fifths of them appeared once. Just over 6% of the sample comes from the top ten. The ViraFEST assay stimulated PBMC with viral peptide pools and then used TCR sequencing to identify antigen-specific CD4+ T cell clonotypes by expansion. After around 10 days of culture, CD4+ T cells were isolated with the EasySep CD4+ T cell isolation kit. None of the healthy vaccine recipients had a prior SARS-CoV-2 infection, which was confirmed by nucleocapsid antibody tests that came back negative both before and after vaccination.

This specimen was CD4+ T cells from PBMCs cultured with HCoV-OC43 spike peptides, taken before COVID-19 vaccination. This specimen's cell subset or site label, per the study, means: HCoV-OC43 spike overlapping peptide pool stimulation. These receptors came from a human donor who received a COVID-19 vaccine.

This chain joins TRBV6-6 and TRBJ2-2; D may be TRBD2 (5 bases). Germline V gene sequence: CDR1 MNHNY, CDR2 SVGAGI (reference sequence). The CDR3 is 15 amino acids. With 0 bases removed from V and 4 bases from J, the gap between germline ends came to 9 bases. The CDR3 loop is CASSYSLAGTGELFF. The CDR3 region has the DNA TGTGCCAGCAGTTACTCTCTAGCTGGCACCGGGGAGCTGTTTTTT.

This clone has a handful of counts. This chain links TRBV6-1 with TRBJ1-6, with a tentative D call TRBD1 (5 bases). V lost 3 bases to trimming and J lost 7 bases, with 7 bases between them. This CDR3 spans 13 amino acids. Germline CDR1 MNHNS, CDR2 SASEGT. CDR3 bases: TGTGCCAGCAGTGAGGGGCCAAATTCACCCCTCCACTTT. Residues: CASSEGPNSPLHF.

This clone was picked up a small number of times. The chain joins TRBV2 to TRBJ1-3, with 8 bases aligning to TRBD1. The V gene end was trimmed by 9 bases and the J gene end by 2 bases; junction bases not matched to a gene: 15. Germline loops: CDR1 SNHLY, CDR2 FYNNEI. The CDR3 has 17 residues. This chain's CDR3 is CASKRLFLQGAGNTIYF. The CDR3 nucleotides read TGTGCCAGTAAACGGCTCTTTTTACAGGGGGCTGGAAACACCATATATTTT.

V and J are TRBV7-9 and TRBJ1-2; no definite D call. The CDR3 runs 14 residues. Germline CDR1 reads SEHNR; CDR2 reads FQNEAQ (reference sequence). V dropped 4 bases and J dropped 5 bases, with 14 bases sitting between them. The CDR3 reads CASSSGSGVYGYTF. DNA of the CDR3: TGTGCCAGCAGCTCGGGGTCCGGGGTGTATGGCTACACCTTC.

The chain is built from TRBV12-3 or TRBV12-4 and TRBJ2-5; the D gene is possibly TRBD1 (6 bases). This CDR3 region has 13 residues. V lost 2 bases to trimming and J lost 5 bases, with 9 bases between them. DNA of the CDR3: TGTGCCAGCAGTTTACAGGGGTGGGAGACCCAGTACTTC. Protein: CASSLQGWETQYF.

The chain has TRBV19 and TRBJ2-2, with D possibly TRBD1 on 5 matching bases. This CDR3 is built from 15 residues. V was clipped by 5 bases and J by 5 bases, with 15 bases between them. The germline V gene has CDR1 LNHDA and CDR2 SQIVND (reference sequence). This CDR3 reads CASSGAGLGTGELFF. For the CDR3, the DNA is TGTGCCAGTAGTGGGGCCGGTCTAGGGACCGGGGAGCTGTTTTTT.

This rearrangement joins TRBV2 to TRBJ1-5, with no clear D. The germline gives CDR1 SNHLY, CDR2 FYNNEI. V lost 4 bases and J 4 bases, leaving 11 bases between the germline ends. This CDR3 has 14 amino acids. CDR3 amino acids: CASSGRQENQPQHF. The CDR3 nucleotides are TGTGCCAGCAGTGGTCGCCAGGAAAATCAGCCCCAGCATTTT.

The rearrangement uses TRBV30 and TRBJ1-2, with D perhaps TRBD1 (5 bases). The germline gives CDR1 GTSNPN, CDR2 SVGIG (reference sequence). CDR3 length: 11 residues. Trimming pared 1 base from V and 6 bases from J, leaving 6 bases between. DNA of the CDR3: TGTGCCTGGAGTGGAGGGGATGGCTACACCTTC. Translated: CAWSGGDGYTF. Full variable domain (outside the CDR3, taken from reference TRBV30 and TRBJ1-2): SQTIHQWPATLVQPVGSPLSLECTVEGTSNPNLYWYRQAAGRGLQLLFYSVGIGQISSEVPQNLSASRPQDRQFILSSKKLLLSDSGFYLCAWSGGDGYTFGSGTRLTVV.

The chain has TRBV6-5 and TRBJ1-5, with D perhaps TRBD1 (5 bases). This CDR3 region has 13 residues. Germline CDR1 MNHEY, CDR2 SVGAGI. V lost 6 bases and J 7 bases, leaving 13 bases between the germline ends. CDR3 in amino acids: CASRVGDLQPQHF. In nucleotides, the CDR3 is TGTGCCAGCAGGGTAGGGGATTTACAGCCCCAGCATTTT.

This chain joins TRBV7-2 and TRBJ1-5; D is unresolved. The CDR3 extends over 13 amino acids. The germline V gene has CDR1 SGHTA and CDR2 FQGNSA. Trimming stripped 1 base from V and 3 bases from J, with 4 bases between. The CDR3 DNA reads TGTGCCAGCAGCTTAGTTCCCAATCAGCCCCAGCATTTT. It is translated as CASSLVPNQPQHF.

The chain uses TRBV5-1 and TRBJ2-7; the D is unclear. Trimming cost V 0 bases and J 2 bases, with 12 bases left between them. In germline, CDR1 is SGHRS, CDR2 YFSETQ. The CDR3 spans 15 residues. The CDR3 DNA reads TGCGCCAGCAGCTTGGCCTCGGGTTCGGCCTACGAGCAGTACGTC. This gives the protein CASSLASGSAYEQYV.

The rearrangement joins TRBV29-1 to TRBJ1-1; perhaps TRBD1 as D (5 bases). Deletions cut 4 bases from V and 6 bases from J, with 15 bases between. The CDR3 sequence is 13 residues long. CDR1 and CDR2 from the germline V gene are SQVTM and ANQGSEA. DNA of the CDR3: TGCAGCGTTGCTCAGGGTTGGGGCCCTGAAGCTTTCTTT. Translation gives CSVAQGWGPEAFF.

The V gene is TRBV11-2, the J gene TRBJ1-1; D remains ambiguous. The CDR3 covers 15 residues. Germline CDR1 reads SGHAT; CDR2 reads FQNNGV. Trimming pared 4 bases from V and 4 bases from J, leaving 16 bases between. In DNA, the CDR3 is TGTGCCAGCAGCTCCCTTAAAAGAACCGGCACTGAAGCTTTCTTT. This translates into CASSSLKRTGTEAFF.

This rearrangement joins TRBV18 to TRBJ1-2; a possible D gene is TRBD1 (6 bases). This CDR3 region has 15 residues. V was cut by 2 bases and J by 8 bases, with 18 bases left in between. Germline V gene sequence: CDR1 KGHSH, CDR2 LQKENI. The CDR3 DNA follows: TGTGCCAGCTCACCATCGGGGGGGCGAGTTCGCGGCTACACCTTC. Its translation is CASSPSGGRVRGYTF.

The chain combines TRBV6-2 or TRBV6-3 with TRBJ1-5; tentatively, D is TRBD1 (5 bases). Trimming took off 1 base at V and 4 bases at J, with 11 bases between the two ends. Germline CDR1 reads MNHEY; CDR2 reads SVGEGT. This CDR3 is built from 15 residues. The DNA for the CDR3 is TGTGCCAGCAGTTACTATTTCGGGGGGAATCAGCCCCAGCATTTT. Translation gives CASSYYFGGNQPQHF.

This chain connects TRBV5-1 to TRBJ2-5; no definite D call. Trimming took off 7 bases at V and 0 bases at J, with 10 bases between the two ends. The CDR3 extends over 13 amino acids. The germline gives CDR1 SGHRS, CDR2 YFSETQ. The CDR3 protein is CASGQVHQETQYF. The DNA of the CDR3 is TGCGCCAGCGGCCAGGTCCACCAAGAGACCCAGTACTTC.

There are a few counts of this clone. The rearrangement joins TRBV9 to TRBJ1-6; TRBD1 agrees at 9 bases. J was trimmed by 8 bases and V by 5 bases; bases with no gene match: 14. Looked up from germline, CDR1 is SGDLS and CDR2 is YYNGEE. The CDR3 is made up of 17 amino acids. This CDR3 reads CASRGATGGVWDSPLHF. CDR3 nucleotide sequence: TGTGCCAGCAGAGGGGCGACAGGGGGAGTGTGGGATTCACCCCTCCACTTT.

CDR3 in amino acids: CASSRSRNANTGELFF. The CDR3 bases are TGTGCCAGCAGCCGTTCTCGTAATGCGAACACCGGGGAGCTGTTTTTT. The chain carries TRBV7-9 and TRBJ2-2, with D hard to call. The CDR3 totals 16 residues. CDR1 and CDR2 (germline): SEHNR, FQNEAQ (reference sequence). V lost 5 bases and J 0 bases, leaving 13 bases between the germline ends.

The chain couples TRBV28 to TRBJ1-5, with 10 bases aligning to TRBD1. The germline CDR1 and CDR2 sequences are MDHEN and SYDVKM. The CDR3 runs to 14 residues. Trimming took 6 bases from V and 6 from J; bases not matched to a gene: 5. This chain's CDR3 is CASRETGGSQPQHF. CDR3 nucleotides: TGTGCCAGCAGGGAGACAGGGGGCAGTCAGCCCCAGCATTTT.

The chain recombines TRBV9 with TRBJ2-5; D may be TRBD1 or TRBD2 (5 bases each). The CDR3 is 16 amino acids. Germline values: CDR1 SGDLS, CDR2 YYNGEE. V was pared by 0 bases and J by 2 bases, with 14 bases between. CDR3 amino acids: CASSVVGAGTQETQYF. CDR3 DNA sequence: TGTGCCAGCAGCGTAGTCGGCGCAGGGACGCAAGAGACCCAGTACTTC.

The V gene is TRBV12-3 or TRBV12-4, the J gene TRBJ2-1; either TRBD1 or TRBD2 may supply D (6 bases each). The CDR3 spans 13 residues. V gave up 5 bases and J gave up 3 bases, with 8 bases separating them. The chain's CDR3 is CASSEGGYNEQFF. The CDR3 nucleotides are TGTGCCAGCAGTGAGGGGGGCTACAATGAGCAGTTCTTC.

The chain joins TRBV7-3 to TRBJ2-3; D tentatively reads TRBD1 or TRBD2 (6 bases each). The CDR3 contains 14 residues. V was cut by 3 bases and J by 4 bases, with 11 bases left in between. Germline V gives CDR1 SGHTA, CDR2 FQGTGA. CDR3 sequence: CASSFNGGADTQYF. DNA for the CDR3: TGTGCCAGCAGCTTTAACGGGGGCGCAGATACGCAGTATTTT.

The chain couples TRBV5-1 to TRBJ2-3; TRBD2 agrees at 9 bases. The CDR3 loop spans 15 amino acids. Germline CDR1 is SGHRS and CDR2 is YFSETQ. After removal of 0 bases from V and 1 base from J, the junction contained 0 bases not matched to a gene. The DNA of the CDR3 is TGCGCCAGCAGCTTGGGACTAGCGGGCACAGATACGCAGTATTTT. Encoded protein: CASSLGLAGTDTQYF. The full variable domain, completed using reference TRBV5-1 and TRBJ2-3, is KAGVTQTPRYLIKTRGQQVTLSCSPISGHRSVSWYQQTPGQGLQFLFEYFSETQRNKGNFPGRFSGRQFSNSRSEMNVSTLELGDSALYLCASSLGLAGTDTQYFGPGTRLTVL.

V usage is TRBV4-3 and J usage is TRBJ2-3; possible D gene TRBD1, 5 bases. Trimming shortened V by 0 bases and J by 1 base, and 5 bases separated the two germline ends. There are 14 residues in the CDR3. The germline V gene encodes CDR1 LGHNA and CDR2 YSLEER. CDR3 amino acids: CASSQDRGTDTQYF. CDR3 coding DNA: TGCGCCAGCAGCCAAGACAGGGGCACAGATACGCAGTATTTT.

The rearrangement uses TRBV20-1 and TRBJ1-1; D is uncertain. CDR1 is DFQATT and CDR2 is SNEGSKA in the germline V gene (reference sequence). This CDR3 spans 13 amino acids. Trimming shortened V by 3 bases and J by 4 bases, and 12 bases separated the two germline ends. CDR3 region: CSASETESTEAFF. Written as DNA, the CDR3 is TGCAGTGCTAGTGAGACCGAGAGCACTGAAGCTTTCTTT.

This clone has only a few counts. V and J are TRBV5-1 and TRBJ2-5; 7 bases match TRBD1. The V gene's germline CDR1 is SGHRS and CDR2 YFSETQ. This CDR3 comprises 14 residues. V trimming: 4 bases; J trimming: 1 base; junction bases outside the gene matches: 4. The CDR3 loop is CASSPGDSQETQYF. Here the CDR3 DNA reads TGCGCCAGCAGCCCCGGGGACAGCCAAGAGACCCAGTACTTC.

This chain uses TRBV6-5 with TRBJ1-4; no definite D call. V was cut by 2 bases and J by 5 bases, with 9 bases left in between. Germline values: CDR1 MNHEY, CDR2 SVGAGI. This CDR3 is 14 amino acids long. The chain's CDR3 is CASSYVGPNEKLFF. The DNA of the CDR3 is TGTGCCAGCAGTTACGTCGGACCCAATGAAAAACTGTTTTTT.